This record covers a single T cell receptor (beta chain). Its antigen remains unknown. This entry belongs to a study of blood T cell dynamics during melanoma immunotherapy. Study information: Metastatic melanoma patients received first-line pembrolizumab or nivolumab plus ipilimumab.

The data were produced by immunoSEQ multiplex PCR, yet TCRdb's version contains in-frame clones alone and is incomplete. The sample gives approximately 11,000 clones, approximately 84% of which show up once; 12% to 15% is in the top ten. Study results and caveats: Whether repertoire-driving clones were melanoma-specific could not be determined.

Sample time point: pre-treatment baseline. Blood was drawn before treatment and at week 3 after checkpoint blockade. No patient had earlier systemic cancer treatment, concurrent immunosuppressants, or another active cancer. This material consisted of blood, taken from a patient treated with checkpoint blockade. The sequence derives from a human donor with melanoma.

CDR3 bases: TGCGCCAGCAGCCAAGATCGGGAGAGGGATGGCTACACCTTC. Its protein product is CASSQDRERDGYTF. V usage is TRBV4-3 and J usage is TRBJ1-2; D not resolved. The germline gives CDR1 LGHNA, CDR2 YSLEER. This CDR3 is 14 amino acids long. V was cut by 0 bases and J by 6 bases, with 11 bases left in between.